The clone carrying this T cell receptor beta chain was seen more than once but under ten times. The data were obtained in a study of T cells in Graves' hyperthyroidism and ophthalmopathy. CDR1 and CDR2 (germline): SGHTA, FQGNSA. This CDR3 is 19 amino acids long. The ends lost 5 bases at V and 0 bases at J; junction bases unmatched: 11. Researchers amplified the TCR beta CDR3 regions from RNA transcripts. Primed by the HTBI set, a first-round RT-PCR was run on the TCR CDR3. TCRdb itself ran the multiplex PCR reads through MiXCR, one entry per CDR3 protein. The table shows 350,000 to 400,000 distinct CDR3 sequences, with 15% occurring only once.

The rearrangement links TRBV7-2 to TRBJ2-4; 12 bases line up with TRBD2. The specimen sequenced was blood. The source is a young woman with Graves' hyperthyroidism. DNA for the CDR3: TGTGCCAGCAGCACCGGACTAGCGGGGAATTCGCTAGCCAAAAACATTCAGTACTTC. As protein: CASSTGLAGNSLAKNIQYF.